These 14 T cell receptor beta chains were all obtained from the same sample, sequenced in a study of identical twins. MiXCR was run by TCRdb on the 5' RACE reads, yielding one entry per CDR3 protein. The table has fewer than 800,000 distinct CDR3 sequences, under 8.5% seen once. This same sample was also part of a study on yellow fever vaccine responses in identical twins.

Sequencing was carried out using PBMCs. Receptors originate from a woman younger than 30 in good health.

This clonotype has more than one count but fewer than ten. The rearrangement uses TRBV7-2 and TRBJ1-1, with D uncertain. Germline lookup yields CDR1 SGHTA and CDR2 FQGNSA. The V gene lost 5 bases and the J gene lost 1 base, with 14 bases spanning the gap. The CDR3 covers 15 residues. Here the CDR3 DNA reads TGTGCCAGCAGCGCACCAGACATAGAGAACACTGAAGCTTTCTTT. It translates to CASSAPDIENTEAFF.

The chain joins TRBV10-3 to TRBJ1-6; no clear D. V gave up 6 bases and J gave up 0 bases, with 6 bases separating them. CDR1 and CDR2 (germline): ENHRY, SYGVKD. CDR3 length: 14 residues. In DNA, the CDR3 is TGTGCCATCAGGACCAACTCCTATAATTCACCCCTCCACTTT. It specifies CAIRTNSYNSPLHF.

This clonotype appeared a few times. CDR3 protein: CASSQDREARAGGYTF. The CDR3 DNA sequence: TGTGCCAGCAGCCAAGATCGGGAGGCGAGGGCCGGAGGCTACACCTTC. The chain joins TRBV3-1 to TRBJ1-2, with D uncertain. V was trimmed by 0 bases and J by 8 bases, leaving 19 bases between them. The CDR3 spans 16 residues. CDR1 is LGHDT, CDR2 YNNKEL, per germline (reference sequence).

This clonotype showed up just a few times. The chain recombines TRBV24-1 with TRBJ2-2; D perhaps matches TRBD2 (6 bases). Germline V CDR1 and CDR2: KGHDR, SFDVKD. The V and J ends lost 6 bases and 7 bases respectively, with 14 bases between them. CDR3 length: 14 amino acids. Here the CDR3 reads CATSRWGVDGELFF. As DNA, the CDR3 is TGTGCCACCAGTCGGTGGGGGGTCGACGGGGAGCTGTTTTTT.

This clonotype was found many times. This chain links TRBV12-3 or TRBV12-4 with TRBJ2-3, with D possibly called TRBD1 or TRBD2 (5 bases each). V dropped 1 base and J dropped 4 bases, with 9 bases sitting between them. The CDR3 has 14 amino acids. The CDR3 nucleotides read TGTGCCAGCAGTTTAGGTGGGACGGCAGATACGCAGTATTTT. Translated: CASSLGGTADTQYF.

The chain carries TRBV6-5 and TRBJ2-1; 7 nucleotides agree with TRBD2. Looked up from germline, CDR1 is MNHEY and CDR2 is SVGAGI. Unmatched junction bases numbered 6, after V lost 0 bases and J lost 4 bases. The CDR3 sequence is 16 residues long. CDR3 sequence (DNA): TGTGCCAGCAGTTACTCGTTGGGGGGGGGGTACAATGAGCAGTTCTTC. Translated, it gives CASSYSLGGGYNEQFF.

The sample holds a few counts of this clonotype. The CDR3 sequence is CASRTGENTEAFF. Here the CDR3 DNA reads TGCGCCAGCAGGACAGGGGAGAACACTGAAGCTTTCTTT. This chain uses TRBV5-1 with TRBJ1-1; 8 bases are a match to TRBD1. This CDR3 spans 13 amino acids. The germline V gene encodes CDR1 SGHRS and CDR2 YFSETQ. Trimming took 5 bases from V and 1 from J; bases not matched to a gene: 1.

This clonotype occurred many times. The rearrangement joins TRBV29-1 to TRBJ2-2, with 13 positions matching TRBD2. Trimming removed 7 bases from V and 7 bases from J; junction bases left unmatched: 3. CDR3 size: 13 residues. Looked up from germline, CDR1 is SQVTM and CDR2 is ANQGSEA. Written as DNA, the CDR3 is TGCAGCGCGGGACTAGCGGGGCTCGGGGAGCTGTTTTTT. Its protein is CSAGLAGLGELFF.

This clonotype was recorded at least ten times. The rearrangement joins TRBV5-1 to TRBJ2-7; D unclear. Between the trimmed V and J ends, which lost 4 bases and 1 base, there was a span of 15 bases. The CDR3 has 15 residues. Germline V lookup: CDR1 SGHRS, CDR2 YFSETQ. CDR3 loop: CASSQGDPRSYEQYF. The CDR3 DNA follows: TGCGCCAGCAGCCAAGGAGATCCGAGGTCCTACGAGCAGTACTTC.

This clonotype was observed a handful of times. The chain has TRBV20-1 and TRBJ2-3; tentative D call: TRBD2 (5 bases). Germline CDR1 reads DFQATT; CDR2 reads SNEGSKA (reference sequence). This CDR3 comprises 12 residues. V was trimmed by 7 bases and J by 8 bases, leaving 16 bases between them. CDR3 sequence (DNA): TGCAGTGGGATGGAGGCTGGCGGTACGCAGTATTTT. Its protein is CSGMEAGGTQYF.

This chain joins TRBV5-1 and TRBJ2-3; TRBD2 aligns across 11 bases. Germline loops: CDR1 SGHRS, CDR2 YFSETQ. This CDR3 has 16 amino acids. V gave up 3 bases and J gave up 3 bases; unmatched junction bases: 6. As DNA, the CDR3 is TGCGCCAGCAGCTCTCGTAGCGGGGGGGCGACAGATACGCAGTATTTT. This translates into CASSSRSGGATDTQYF. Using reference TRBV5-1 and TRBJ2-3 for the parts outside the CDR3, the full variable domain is KAGVTQTPRYLIKTRGQQVTLSCSPISGHRSVSWYQQTPGQGLQFLFEYFSETQRNKGNFPGRFSGRQFSNSRSEMNVSTLELGDSALYLCASSSRSGGATDTQYFGPGTRLTVL.

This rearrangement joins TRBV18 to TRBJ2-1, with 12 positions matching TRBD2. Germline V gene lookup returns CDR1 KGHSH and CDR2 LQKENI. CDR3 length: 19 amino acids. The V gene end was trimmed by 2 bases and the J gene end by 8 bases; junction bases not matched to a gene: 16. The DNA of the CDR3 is TGTGCCAGCTCACCATTTCTAGGGACTAGCGGGCCCAGCAACCATGAGCAGTTCTTC. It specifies CASSPFLGTSGPSNHEQFF.

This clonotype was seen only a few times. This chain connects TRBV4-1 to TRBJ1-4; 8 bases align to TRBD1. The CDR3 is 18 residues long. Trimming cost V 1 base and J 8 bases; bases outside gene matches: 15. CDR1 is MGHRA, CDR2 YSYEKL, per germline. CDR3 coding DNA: TGCGCCAGCAGCCAAGTCTTGGGGGGTACAGGGGGTCGAGAAAAACTGTTTTTT. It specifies CASSQVLGGTGGREKLFF.

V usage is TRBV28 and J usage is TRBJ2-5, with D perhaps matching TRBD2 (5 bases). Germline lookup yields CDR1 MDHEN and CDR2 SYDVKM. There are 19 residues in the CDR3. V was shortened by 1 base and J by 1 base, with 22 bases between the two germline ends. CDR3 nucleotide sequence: TGTGCCAGCAGTTTATTAGCGAGGTGGTTGGGCAGCCCCCAAGAGACCCAGTACTTC. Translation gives CASSLLARWLGSPQETQYF.